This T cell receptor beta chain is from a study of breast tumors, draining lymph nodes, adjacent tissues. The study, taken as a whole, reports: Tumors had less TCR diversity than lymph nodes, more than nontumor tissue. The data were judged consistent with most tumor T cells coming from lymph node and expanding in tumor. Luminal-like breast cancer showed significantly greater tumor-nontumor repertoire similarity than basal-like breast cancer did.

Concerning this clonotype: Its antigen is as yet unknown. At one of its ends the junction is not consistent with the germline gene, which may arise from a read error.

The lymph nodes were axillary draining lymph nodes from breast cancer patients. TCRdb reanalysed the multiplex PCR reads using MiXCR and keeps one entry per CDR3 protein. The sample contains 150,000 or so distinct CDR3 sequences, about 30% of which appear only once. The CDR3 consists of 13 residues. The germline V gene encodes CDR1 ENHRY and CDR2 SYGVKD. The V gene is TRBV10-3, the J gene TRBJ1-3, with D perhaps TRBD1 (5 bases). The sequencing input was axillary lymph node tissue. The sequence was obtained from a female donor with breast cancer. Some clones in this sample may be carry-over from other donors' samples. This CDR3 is CAIKGVEGNTIHF. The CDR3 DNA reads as TGTGCGATCAAAGGGGTAGAGGGCAACACCATACATTTT.